The 17 T cell receptor beta chains below come from one sample, sequenced in a study of shared clonotypes between healthy human individuals. TCRdb keeps only in-frame clones here, not all; method: immunoSEQ multiplex PCR. The table has 450,000 to 600,000 clones, roughly 78% seen once. Sequenced material: PBMCs. The source of these receptors is a woman between 35 and 50 years old in good health. Some clones in this sample may be carry-over from other donors' samples.

The table lists this clone with a count of one. This chain connects TRBV10-3 to TRBJ2-2, with D perhaps TRBD2 (6 bases). The CDR3 covers 14 residues. CDR1 is ENHRY and CDR2 is SYGVKD in the germline V gene. Trimming took off 8 bases at V and 0 bases at J, with 10 bases between the two ends. In nucleotides, the CDR3 is TGTGCCATCGGAGCGGGCCCGAACACCGGGGAGCTGTTTTTT. It specifies CAIGAGPNTGELFF.

The gene calls are TRBV6-1 and TRBJ1-1; 10 nucleotides align to TRBD1. Germline V gene lookup returns CDR1 MNHNS and CDR2 SASEGT. V trimming: 9 bases; J trimming: 13 bases; junction bases outside the gene matches: 8. There are 11 residues in the CDR3. In DNA form, the CDR3 reads TGTGCCAGTACGGGACAGGGGAGGGATTTCTTT. Translating it yields CASTGQGRDFF.

V usage is TRBV19 and J usage is TRBJ2-7, with a tentative D call TRBD2 (6 bases). Per the germline V gene, CDR1 is LNHDA and CDR2 is SQIVND (reference sequence). The CDR3 has 11 residues. The V end was cut by 10 bases, the J end by 3 bases, with 10 bases between. The CDR3, as DNA: TGTGCCACCCGCGGGGACTACGAGCAGTACTTC. The encoded protein is CATRGDYEQYF.

CDR3 residues: CASSLVGSKGQFF. CDR3 nucleotide sequence: TGCGCCAGCAGCTTGGTAGGGTCTAAAGGGCAGTTCTTC. V gene TRBV5-1 combines with J gene TRBJ2-1, with D unresolved. The length of the CDR3 is 13 residues. V dropped 0 bases and J dropped 12 bases, with 13 bases sitting between them. CDR1 is SGHRS and CDR2 is YFSETQ in the germline V gene.

The chain recombines TRBV13 with TRBJ2-7; D not certain. The CDR3 spans 13 residues. V was cut by 4 bases and J by 2 bases, with 9 bases left in between. Germline assignment: CDR1 PRHDT and CDR2 FYEKMQ (reference sequence). The DNA of the CDR3 is TGTGCCAGCAGCTCCGCCCCCGCCTACGAGCAGTACTTC. It codes for CASSSAPAYEQYF.

J is TRBJ1-1 and V is TRBV7-9; no clear D. The CDR3 spans 15 residues. V was clipped by 2 bases and J by 4 bases, with 14 bases between them. Germline V gene data show CDR1 as SEHNR and CDR2 as FQNEAQ (reference sequence). As DNA, the CDR3 is TGTGCCAGCAGCTTATTGGCCTCGGGTGGCACTGAAGCTTTCTTT. Translation: CASSLLASGGTEAFF. Using reference TRBV7-9 and TRBJ1-1 for the parts outside the CDR3, the full variable domain is DTGVSQNPRHKITKRGQNVTFRCDPISEHNRLYWYRQTLGQGPEFLTYFQNEAQLEKSRLLSDRFSAERPKGSFSTLEIQRTEQGDSAMYLCASSLLASGGTEAFFGQGTRLTVV.

The chain combines TRBV19 with TRBJ1-5, with 7 bases matching TRBD1. Germline V gene lookup returns CDR1 LNHDA and CDR2 SQIVND (reference sequence). The CDR3 contains 14 residues. J lost 0 bases, V lost 7 bases, and 3 bases had no gene match. CDR3 residues: CASNGQVSNQPQHF. CDR3 coding DNA: TGTGCCAGTAATGGACAGGTTAGCAATCAGCCCCAGCATTTT.

V and J are TRBV11-3 and TRBJ2-5; D gene uncertain. Between the trimmed V and J ends, which lost 0 bases and 6 bases, there was a span of 5 bases. The V gene's germline CDR1 is SGHNT and CDR2 YENEEA. The CDR3 extends over 12 amino acids. The CDR3 bases are TGTGCCAGCAGCTTAGAAGGAAAGACCCAGTACTTC. Translation: CASSLEGKTQYF.

The rearrangement joins TRBV10-1 to TRBJ1-1; D is undetermined. The germline gives CDR1 WNHNN, CDR2 SYGVQD (reference sequence). The CDR3 consists of 13 residues. The ends were cut back, 4 bases at V and 5 bases at J, with 11 bases in the middle. This CDR3 is CASSAQRSTEAFF. CDR3 coding DNA: TGCGCCAGCAGTGCACAAAGGTCGACTGAAGCTTTCTTT.

The rearrangement joins TRBV5-1 to TRBJ2-5; D gene uncertain. The tail of the sequence fits TRBJ2-7 better, so the J call may be wrong. The length of the CDR3 is 13 residues. Germline V gene lookup returns CDR1 SGHRS and CDR2 YFSETQ. The CDR3 is CASSLAGLHEQYF. CDR3 DNA: TGCGCCAGCAGCTTGGCCGGGCTCCACGAGCAGTACTTC.

This chain connects TRBV18 to TRBJ1-2, with D perhaps matching TRBD1 (6 bases). The CDR3 runs 14 residues. Trimming stripped 2 bases from V and 2 bases from J, with 9 bases between. Germline V CDR1 and CDR2: KGHSH, LQKENI. CDR3: CASSPWTENYGYTF. The CDR3 DNA is TGTGCCAGCTCACCATGGACAGAAAACTATGGCTACACCTTC.

V is TRBV6-1 and J is TRBJ2-7, with TRBD2 matching over 10 bases. Germline CDR1 reads MNHNS; CDR2 reads SASEGT. This CDR3 comprises 15 residues. The J segment lost 2 bases and the V segment lost 2 bases, leaving 3 bases of the junction unmatched. CDR3: CASSETSGRAYEQYF. The CDR3 nucleotides are TGTGCCAGCAGTGAAACCAGCGGGAGGGCCTACGAGCAGTACTTC.

The J gene is TRBJ1-1, the V gene TRBV7-8, with TRBD1 matching 8 bases. The germline CDR1 and CDR2 sequences are SGHVS and FQNEAQ. Trimming removed 5 bases from V and 5 bases from J; junction bases left unmatched: 10. CDR3 length equals 15 residues. CDR3 loop: CASSSRQGRGTEAFF. In DNA, the CDR3 is TGTGCCAGCAGCAGTCGACAGGGGAGAGGGACTGAAGCTTTCTTT.

This clone was seen just once. The chain is built from TRBV5-6 and TRBJ2-2, with TRBD1 matching over 10 bases. This CDR3 is 19 amino acids long. From germline, CDR1 is SGHDT and CDR2 YYEEEE. Germline trimming cut 5 bases from V and 6 bases from J; bases unmatched to any gene: 19. The CDR3 DNA sequence: TGTGCCAGCAGGCGAACCGCCGGGACAGGGGAATTTTCATCCGGGGAGCTGTTTTTT. Residues: CASRRTAGTGEFSSGELFF.

J is TRBJ2-3 and V is TRBV6-5; 7 bases agree with TRBD2. Germline CDR1 MNHEY, CDR2 SVGAGI. The CDR3 is made up of 15 amino acids. With V trimmed by 4 bases and J by 4 bases, 8 bases remained unmatched. The CDR3 coding sequence is TGTGCCAGCAGTTTCCCGGGGGGTTCGGCAGATACGCAGTATTTT. Translating it yields CASSFPGGSADTQYF.

There are a few counts of this clone. This chain uses TRBV11-2 with TRBJ2-7; 7 bases line up with TRBD2. The CDR3 is 14 residues long. The V gene end was trimmed by 3 bases and the J gene end by 7 bases; junction bases not matched to a gene: 9. Germline assignment: CDR1 SGHAT and CDR2 FQNNGV. For the CDR3, the DNA is TGTGCCAGCAGCTTTTCTAGCGGCCCGGGAGAGCAGTACTTC. Residues: CASSFSSGPGEQYF.

The V call is TRBV5-1, the J call TRBJ2-7; D unresolved. Germline CDR1 and CDR2: SGHRS and YFSETQ. There are 12 residues in the CDR3. V dropped 1 base and J dropped 2 bases, with 4 bases sitting between them. For the CDR3, the DNA is TGCGCCAGCAGCTTGTCGACCTACGAGCAGTACTTC. Protein product: CASSLSTYEQYF.